The 16 T cell receptor beta chains in this list originate from one sample, sequenced in a study of regulatory T cells in long-lasting Graves disease. Through Arm-PCR of CDR3 regions and iRepertoire HTBI primers, TCR beta libraries were built. TCRdb reprocessed the multiplex PCR reads with MiXCR, giving one entry per CDR3 protein. This table holds 560,000 or so distinct CDR3 sequences, about 16% found once. As for time point: newly diagnosed GD, antithyroid drugs for less than 3 months. Following extraction of RNA from PBMCs, that RNA was used to make the TCR library. These data also featured in a second study, about T cells in Graves' hyperthyroidism and ophthalmopathy.

This specimen was peripheral blood mononuclear cells (PBMCs), taken at new diagnosis, from a patient treated with antithyroid drugs. These receptors were obtained from a man aged 18 to 29 with Graves disease.

This clonotype was detected ten times or more. The V and J genes are TRBV24-1 and TRBJ2-3; D is unresolved. The CDR3 consists of 13 residues. The V gene's germline CDR1 is KGHDR and CDR2 SFDVKD. V was shortened by 5 bases and J by 5 bases, with 10 bases between the two germline ends. CDR3 region: CATSAERGDTQYF. CDR3 nucleotide sequence: TGTGCCACCAGTGCCGAGCGAGGAGATACGCAGTATTTT.

This clonotype was observed many times. The rearrangement uses TRBV20-1 and TRBJ2-5, with 12 bases that match TRBD1. Germline V gene sequence: CDR1 DFQATT, CDR2 SNEGSKA (reference sequence). The V gene end was trimmed by 5 bases and the J gene end by 5 bases; junction bases not matched to a gene: 9. The CDR3 covers 15 residues. As DNA, the CDR3 is TGCAGTGCTGCCGAGCGGGACAGGGGGCGGGAGACCCAGTACTTC. This encodes CSAAERDRGRETQYF.

This clonotype has a count of ten or more. The CDR3 region is CASSFLTKSSRNEQFF. CDR3 in DNA: TGCGCCAGCAGCTTCCTGACGAAATCCTCACGCAATGAGCAGTTCTTC. The chain employs TRBV5-1 and TRBJ2-1; no clear D gene. V was pared by 2 bases and J by 6 bases, with 18 bases between. The germline V gene encodes CDR1 SGHRS and CDR2 YFSETQ. The CDR3 spans 16 residues.

This clonotype was seen many times. This sequence joins TRBV20-1 and TRBJ2-7; D is perhaps TRBD2 (6 bases). Trimming shortened V by 3 bases and J by 4 bases, and 13 bases separated the two germline ends. CDR1 DFQATT and CDR2 SNEGSKA come from the germline V gene (reference sequence). The CDR3 extends over 13 amino acids. CDR3 sequence (DNA): TGCAGTGCTAGGGACTCCGGAGGGTACGAGCAGTACTTC. Translating gives CSARDSGGYEQYF.

Worth noting for this clonotype: One base away lies a much larger clone, so this may be a sequencing read error. The chain employs TRBV7-3 and TRBJ2-1; D is undetermined. Germline V lookup: CDR1 SGHTA, CDR2 FQGTGA. The CDR3 runs 14 residues. The CDR3 loop reads CAGSSDRAYNEQFF. CDR3 bases: TGTGCCGGCAGCTCGGACCGGGCCTACAATGAGCAGTTCTTC.

This clonotype has just a few counts. The V and J genes are TRBV20-1 and TRBJ2-1; D uncertain. Trimming took off 0 bases at V and 6 bases at J, with 15 bases between the two ends. The CDR3 totals 15 residues. CDR1 DFQATT and CDR2 SNEGSKA come from the germline V gene (reference sequence). CDR3 protein: CSARDVAGNGNEQFF. DNA for the CDR3: TGCAGTGCTAGAGATGTGGCAGGCAACGGCAATGAGCAGTTCTTC.

On this clonotype: Its ends do not fully match the called genes, so a read error is possible. This chain uses TRBV7-9 with TRBJ1-3; possible D gene TRBD1, 6 bases. The CDR3 length is 16 residues. Germline values: CDR1 SEHNR, CDR2 FQNEAQ (reference sequence). This CDR3 is CASSRTRGHSGNTIYF. The CDR3, as DNA: TGCGCCAGCAGCCGTACGAGGGGACACTCTGGAAACACCATATATTTT.

This chain uses TRBV7-9 with TRBJ1-2; 10 nucleotides align to TRBD1. Looked up from germline, CDR1 is SEHNR and CDR2 is FQNEAQ (reference sequence). V trimming: 5 bases; J trimming: 4 bases; junction bases outside the gene matches: 7. The CDR3 consists of 15 residues. CDR3 coding DNA: TGTGCCAGCAGCACCTGGGACAGGGGATTCTATGGCTACACCTTC. Its translation is CASSTWDRGFYGYTF.

This clonotype was recorded at least ten times. The chain couples TRBV6-5 to TRBJ2-7; 7 bases match TRBD1. The J segment lost 5 bases and the V segment lost 1 base, leaving 2 bases of the junction unmatched. The CDR3 sequence is 13 residues long. Germline CDR1 reads MNHEY; CDR2 reads SVGAGI. CDR3 nucleotide sequence: TGTGCCAGCAGTTACTGGACAGGCGACGAGCAGTACTTC. It codes for CASSYWTGDEQYF.

This clonotype showed up just a few times. Sequence at one end of the junction differs from germline and may be a read error. This chain joins TRBV27 and TRBJ1-5; 7 nucleotides line up with TRBD1. In germline, CDR1 is MNHEY, CDR2 SMNVEV (reference sequence). The CDR3 is made up of 16 amino acids. CDR3 bases: TGTGCTAGCAGTACCTCGACAGGGATGGGCAATCAGCCCCAGCATTTT. Amino acid sequence: CASSTSTGMGNQPQHF.

This clonotype has at least ten counts. The genes are TRBV27 and TRBJ2-2; 8 bases match TRBD2. Unmatched junction bases numbered 14, after V lost 5 bases and J lost 0 bases. Germline loops: CDR1 MNHEY, CDR2 SMNVEV (reference sequence). The CDR3 length is 19 residues. The CDR3 region is CASSRRVTAGGSNTGELFF. The CDR3 DNA reads TGTGCCAGCAGTCGTAGGGTAACGGCGGGGGGCTCGAACACCGGGGAGCTGTTTTTT.

The table lists this clonotype with many counts. The rearrangement joins TRBV2 to TRBJ2-7, with TRBD1 as a possible D gene (6 bases). Germline assignment: CDR1 SNHLY and CDR2 FYNNEI. The CDR3 runs to 15 residues. Trimming stripped 1 base from V and 3 bases from J, with 13 bases between. The DNA of the CDR3 is TGTGCCAGCAGTGAAGATGGGGGCGGTTTCTACGAGCAGTACTTC. Protein product: CASSEDGGGFYEQYF.

This clonotype was observed a handful of times. This rearrangement joins TRBV11-3 to TRBJ2-2, with D possibly matching TRBD2 (6 bases). The CDR3 sequence is 17 residues long. With 5 bases removed from V and 4 bases from J, the gap between germline ends came to 20 bases. Germline CDR1 reads SGHNT; CDR2 reads YENEEA. The CDR3 bases are TGTGCCAGCAGCCCCCCCCGGGGGAGTGGTCGCACCGGGGAGCTGTTTTTT. Translated, it gives CASSPPRGSGRTGELFF.

This clonotype has at least ten counts. The V call is TRBV20-1, the J call TRBJ2-1; tentative D call: TRBD2 (5 bases). Germline lookup yields CDR1 DFQATT and CDR2 SNEGSKA (reference sequence). This CDR3 has 15 residues. Trimming removed 0 bases at V and 0 bases at J, with 9 bases between. The CDR3 reads CSAREGGYSYNEQFF. CDR3 sequence (DNA): TGCAGTGCTAGAGAGGGCGGGTACTCCTACAATGAGCAGTTCTTC.

This clonotype showed up many times. This chain joins TRBV6-2 or TRBV6-3 and TRBJ1-1; D not resolved. CDR3 size: 13 residues. V was cut by 7 bases and J by 3 bases, with 12 bases left in between. The germline gives CDR1 MNHEY, CDR2 SVGEGT. DNA of the CDR3: TGTGCCAGCATATTAGGAGGTTACACTGAAGCTTTCTTT. This codes for CASILGGYTEAFF.

This clonotype was detected only a few times. This chain connects TRBV19 to TRBJ2-7; D is unclear. Trimming pared 6 bases from V and 2 bases from J, leaving 11 bases between. The CDR3 has 13 residues. The V gene's germline CDR1 is LNHDA and CDR2 SQIVND (reference sequence). CDR3 amino acids: CASSTTMAYEQYF. Here the CDR3 DNA reads TGTGCCAGTAGCACTACTATGGCCTACGAGCAGTACTTC.